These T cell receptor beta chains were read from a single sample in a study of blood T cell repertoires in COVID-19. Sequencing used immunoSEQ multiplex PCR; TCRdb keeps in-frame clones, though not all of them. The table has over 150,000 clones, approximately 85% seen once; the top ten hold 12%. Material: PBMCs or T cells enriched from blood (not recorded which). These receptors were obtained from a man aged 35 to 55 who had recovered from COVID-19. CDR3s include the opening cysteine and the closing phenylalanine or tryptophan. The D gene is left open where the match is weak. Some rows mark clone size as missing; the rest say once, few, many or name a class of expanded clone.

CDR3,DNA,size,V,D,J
CSVTREAGSTGELFF,TGCAGCGTTACCCGGGAGGCAGGTAGCACCGGGGAGCTGTTTTTT,-,TRBV29-1,TRBD2,TRBJ2-2
CSAPRGETQYF,TGCAGTGCCCCTAGGGGGGAGACCCAGTACTTC,-,TRBV20-1,-,TRBJ2-5
CSVGLTVNTDTQYF,TGCAGCGTAGGCCTTACAGTTAACACAGATACGCAGTATTTT,-,TRBV29-1,-,TRBJ2-3
CASSLTGVGSPLHF,TGTGCCAGCAGCCTAACAGGAGTAGGTTCACCCCTCCACTTT,-,TRBV7-3,-,TRBJ1-6
CASSLGGTDSYEQYF,TGCGCCAGCAGCTTGGGAGGGACTGACTCCTACGAGCAGTACTTC,-,TRBV5-1,-,TRBJ2-7
CASSEDRVPGNTIYF,TGTGCCAGCAGCGAAGACAGGGTCCCTGGAAACACCATATATTTT,-,TRBV7-9,TRBD1,TRBJ1-3
CASSLESGSGANVLTF,TGCGCCAGCAGCTTGGAGTCGGGCTCTGGGGCCAACGTCCTGACTTTC,-,TRBV5-1,-,TRBJ2-6
CASSAGGGTQYF,TGTGCCAGCAGTGCGGGAGGAGGGACCCAGTACTTC,-,TRBV2,TRBD2,TRBJ2-5
CASSQEGVYNSPLHF,TGTGCCAGCAGCCAAGAAGGGGTCTATAATTCACCCCTCCACTTT,-,TRBV4-2,-,TRBJ1-6
CASNPGQGSPEKLFF,TGTGCCAGCAACCCCGGACAGGGTTCACCTGAAAAACTGTTTTTT,-,TRBV27,TRBD1,TRBJ1-4
CASSPVSSGNTIYF,TGCGCCAGCAGCCCGGTAAGCTCTGGAAACACCATATATTTT,once,TRBV5-1,-,TRBJ1-3
CASSPTGTVSYEQYF,TGTGCCAGCTCACCTACCGGGACAGTCTCCTACGAGCAGTACTTC,-,TRBV18,TRBD1,TRBJ2-7
CSAGQGNEQYF,TGCAGTGCAGGACAGGGAAACGAGCAGTACTTC,-,TRBV20-1,TRBD1,TRBJ2-7
CASSLSPNTGELFF,TGTGCCAGCAGCTTAAGTCCTAACACCGGGGAGCTGTTTTTT,few,TRBV7-3,-,TRBJ2-2
CASSLERGWGETQYF,TGTGCCAGCAGCTTAGAGAGAGGGTGGGGAGAGACCCAGTACTTC,-,TRBV7-8,-,TRBJ2-5
CASSYSGQLDEQFF,TGTGCCAGCAGTTACTCTGGACAGCTCGATGAGCAGTTCTTC,-,TRBV6-5,-,TRBJ2-1
CASSLVAGVNEQFF,TGTGCCAGCAGCTTAGTGGCGGGAGTTAATGAGCAGTTCTTC,-,TRBV7-3,TRBD2,TRBJ2-1
CASSLGQGETQYF,TGCGCCAGCAGCTTGGGCCAGGGTGAGACCCAGTACTTC,-,TRBV5-1,-,TRBJ2-5
CSVAFRVEAFF,TGCAGCGTTGCTTTTCGGGTTGAAGCTTTCTTT,once,TRBV29-1,-,TRBJ1-1